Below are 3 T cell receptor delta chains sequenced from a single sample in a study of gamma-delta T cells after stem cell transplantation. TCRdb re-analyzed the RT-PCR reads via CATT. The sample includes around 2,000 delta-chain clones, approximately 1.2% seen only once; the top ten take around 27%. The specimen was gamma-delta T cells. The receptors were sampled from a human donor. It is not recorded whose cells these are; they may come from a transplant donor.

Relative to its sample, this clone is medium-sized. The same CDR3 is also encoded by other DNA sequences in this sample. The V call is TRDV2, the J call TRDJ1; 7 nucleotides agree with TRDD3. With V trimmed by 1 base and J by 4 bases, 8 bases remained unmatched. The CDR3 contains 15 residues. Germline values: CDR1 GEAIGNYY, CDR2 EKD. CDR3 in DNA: TGTGCCTGTGACACATTGGGGGAAGAGAGCGATAAACTCATCTTT. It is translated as CACDTLGEESDKLIF.

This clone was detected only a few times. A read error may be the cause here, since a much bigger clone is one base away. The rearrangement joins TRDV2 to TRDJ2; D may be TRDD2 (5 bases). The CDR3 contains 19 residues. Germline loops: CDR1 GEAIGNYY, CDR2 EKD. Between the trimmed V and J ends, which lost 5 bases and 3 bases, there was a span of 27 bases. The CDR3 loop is CACGTIIPGAGSMTAQLFF. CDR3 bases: TGTGCCTGTGGCACAATCATTCCTGGAGCCGGCAGCATGACAGCACAACTCTTCTTT.

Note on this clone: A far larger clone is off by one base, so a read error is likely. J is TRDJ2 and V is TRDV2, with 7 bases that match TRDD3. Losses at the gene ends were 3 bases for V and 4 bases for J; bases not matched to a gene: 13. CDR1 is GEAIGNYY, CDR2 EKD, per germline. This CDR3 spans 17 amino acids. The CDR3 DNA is TGTGCCTGTGACCGATTACTGAGGGATACCGGGACAGCACAACTCTTCTTT. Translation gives CACDRLLRDTGTAQLFF.